These T cell receptor beta chains were read from a single sample in a study of CD8 T cells in ankylosing spondylitis. TCRdb analysed the 5' RACE reads with MiXCR anew, one entry per CDR3 protein. Seen here are 500,000 to 650,000 distinct CDR3 sequences, 5.3% observed once, and the top ten hold roughly 3.5%. The sequenced material came from blood, either unsorted or a sorted T cell fraction (not recorded which). The source of these receptors is a male donor with ankylosing spondylitis. The CDR3 runs from the conserved cysteine through the conserved F or W. The D gene is left open where the match is weak. Size values are once, few and many counts, or a class for expanded clones, and some rows have none.

TRBD1 | TRBJ1-1 | TRBV7-7 | NA | CASSRSTGGMNTEAFF | TGTGCTAGCAGCCGCTCGACAGGGGGCATGAACACTGAAGCTTTCTTT
NA | TRBJ1-5 | TRBV7-8 | many | CASSLVPESQPQHF | TGTGCCAGCAGCTTAGTTCCAGAATCCCAGCCCCAGCATTTT
TRBD2 | TRBJ2-1 | TRBV27 | many | CASSNSGGANEQFF | TGTGCCAGCAGTAATAGCGGGGGGGCCAATGAGCAGTTCTTC
NA | TRBJ2-1 | TRBV7-2 | many | CASSFRVQTHGEQFF | TGTGCCAGCAGCTTTAGAGTTCAGACCCACGGTGAGCAGTTCTTC
NA | TRBJ1-4 | TRBV6-1 | many | CASIRSPRDEKLFF | TGTGCCAGCATTCGTAGCCCACGGGATGAAAAACTGTTTTTT
NA | TRBJ1-2 | TRBV18 | many | CASSTSTANYGYTF | TGTGCCAGCTCTACCTCGACAGCTAACTATGGCTACACCTTC
NA | TRBJ2-5 | TRBV29-1 | few | CSVALMSVQTQYF | TGCAGCGTTGCGTTGATGTCCGTCCAGACCCAGTACTTC
NA | TRBJ1-5 | TRBV20-1 | many | CSARWAWNQPQHF | TGCAGTGCTAGGTGGGCGTGGAATCAGCCCCAGCATTTT
TRBD2 | TRBJ2-1 | TRBV7-8 | many | CASSLAGGRGYNEQFF | TGTGCCAGCAGCTTAGCAGGCGGGAGGGGGTACAATGAGCAGTTCTTC
NA | TRBJ1-1 | TRBV6-2/TRBV6-3 | many | CASSNRVTEAFF | TGTGCCAGCAGTAATAGGGTTACTGAAGCTTTCTTT
NA | TRBJ2-6 | TRBV6-1 | many | CASSRLSGANVLTF | TGTGCCAGCAGTCGCCTCTCCGGGGCCAACGTCCTGACTTTC
NA | TRBJ2-7 | TRBV4-2 | NA | CASSQNSGRPDEQYF | TGTGCCAGCAGTCAAAATAGCGGACGCCCCGACGAGCAGTACTTC
TRBD1 | TRBJ1-6 | TRBV19 | many | CASSTGTGMFSPLHF | TGTGCCAGTAGTACGGGGACAGGGATGTTCTCACCCCTCCACTTT
NA | TRBJ2-1 | TRBV18 | few | CASSPRAGSVPNNEQFF | TGTGCCAGCTCACCAAGGGCGGGGTCAGTCCCGAACAATGAGCAGTTCTTC
TRBD2 | TRBJ2-3 | TRBV6-5 | many | CASSYSLLAATDTQYF | TGTGCCAGCAGTTACTCGCTACTAGCGGCCACAGATACGCAGTATTTT
TRBD2 | TRBJ2-1 | TRBV6-5 | NA | CASSSTSGRGGEQFF | TGTGCCAGCAGTTCCACTAGCGGGAGAGGGGGTGAGCAGTTCTTC
NA | TRBJ2-6 | TRBV21-1 | few | CASSKRGEQGWVLSGANVLTF | TGTGCCAGCAGCAAAAGAGGGGAACAGGGGTGGGTGCTAAGTGGGGCCAACGTCCTGACTTTC
NA | TRBJ1-1 | TRBV5-1 | many | CASSLGEGLTEAFF | TGCGCCAGCAGCTTGGGTGAGGGTCTCACTGAAGCTTTCTTT
NA | TRBJ2-3 | TRBV5-8 | many | CASSLTRTDTQYF | TGTGCCAGCAGCCTCACAAGAACAGATACGCAGTATTTT
NA | TRBJ1-1 | TRBV29-1 | many | CSVDGDMNTEAFF | TGCAGCGTTGATGGAGACATGAACACTGAAGCTTTCTTT
NA | TRBJ2-3 | TRBV7-3 | many | CASSLRMADTQYF | TGTGCCAGCAGCTTAAGAATGGCAGATACGCAGTATTTT
TRBD1 | TRBJ1-5 | TRBV4-1 | many | CASSPKLTGINQPQHF | TGCGCCAGCAGCCCAAAGTTGACAGGGATCAATCAGCCCCAGCATTTT
NA | TRBJ2-1 | TRBV4-2 | many | CASSQDGRYNEQFF | TGTGCCAGCAGCCAAGACGGACGCTACAATGAGCAGTTCTTC
TRBD1 | TRBJ1-1 | TRBV12-3/TRBV12-4 | many | CASSSPLDRGNEAFF | TGTGCCAGCAGTTCCCCCTTGGACAGGGGAAATGAAGCTTTCTTT
TRBD1 | TRBJ2-7 | TRBV4-2 | many | CASSRRWDRGFDEQYF | TGTGCCAGCAGCCGCCGCTGGGACAGGGGATTCGACGAGCAGTACTTC
NA | TRBJ1-2 | TRBV7-9 | many | CASSLGVQSGYTF | TGTGCCAGCAGCTTAGGAGTCCAATCTGGCTACACCTTC
TRBD1 | TRBJ2-7 | TRBV15 | many | CATSRPGQGLYEQYF | TGTGCCACCAGCAGACCGGGACAGGGTTTGTACGAGCAGTACTTC
TRBD1 | TRBJ1-2 | TRBV28 | many | CASSFYSGGSYGYTF | TGTGCCAGCAGTTTCTATTCAGGGGGCTCCTATGGCTACACCTTC
TRBD2 | TRBJ2-7 | TRBV5-1 | few | CASSAGLAGGLSYEQYF | TGCGCCAGCAGCGCTGGACTAGCGGGAGGGCTCTCCTACGAGCAGTACTTC
NA | TRBJ2-5 | TRBV4-3 | many | CASSQVHGGQETQYF | TGCGCCAGCAGCCAAGTGCATGGGGGACAAGAGACCCAGTACTTC
TRBD2 | TRBJ2-7 | TRBV29-1 | many | CSVESGDGSYEQYF | TGCAGCGTGGAAAGCGGGGACGGATCCTACGAGCAGTACTTC
NA | TRBJ2-5 | TRBV20-1 | many | CSAMEGRETQYF | TGCAGTGCTATGGAAGGGAGGGAGACCCAGTACTTC
TRBD1 | TRBJ2-7 | TRBV5-1 | NA | CASSQETGAYEQYF | TGCGCCAGCAGCCAAGAGACAGGGGCCTACGAGCAGTACTTC
NA | TRBJ2-7 | TRBV27 | many | CATGLPYEQYF | TGTGCCACCGGCCTCCCCTACGAGCAGTACTTC
TRBD1 | TRBJ2-3 | TRBV28 | many | CASSLGQLTDTQYF | TGTGCCAGCAGTTTGGGACAGTTAACAGATACGCAGTATTTT
TRBD1 | TRBJ1-2 | TRBV12-3/TRBV12-4 | many | CASSWGQGHGYTF | TGTGCCAGCAGTTGGGGACAGGGCCATGGCTACACCTTC
NA | TRBJ2-2 | TRBV20-1 | many | CSLPGSYIGELFF | TGCAGCCTTCCCGGATCCTATATCGGGGAGCTGTTTTTT
TRBD2 | TRBJ2-3 | TRBV9 | NA | CASSVAASGITDTQYF | TGTGCCAGCAGCGTAGCGGCTAGCGGGATCACAGATACGCAGTATTTT
NA | TRBJ1-6 | TRBV3-1 | NA | CASSQGAGGGGSPLHF | TGTGCCAGCAGCCAAGGAGCAGGCGGGGGGGGTTCACCCCTCCACTTT
NA | TRBJ2-6 | TRBV21-1 | NA | CASSKRSRVSGANVLTF | TGTGCCAGCAGCAAACGGTCTCGCGTTTCTGGGGCCAACGTCCTGACTTTC
NA | TRBJ2-5 | TRBV9 | few | CASSVDVQETQYF | TGTGCCAGCAGCGTAGACGTCCAAGAGACCCAGTACTTC
NA | TRBJ2-1 | TRBV10-2 | many | CASSDGGLGHEQFF | TGCGCCAGCAGTGACGGCGGCCTAGGGCATGAGCAGTTCTTC
TRBD2 | TRBJ2-1 | TRBV6-1 | many | CASSRHTSGGAFEQFF | TGTGCCAGCAGCCGACACACTAGCGGGGGGGCGTTTGAGCAGTTCTTC
TRBD2 | TRBJ2-7 | TRBV4-3 | many | CASSQGGTSGRDEQYF | TGCGCCAGCAGCCAAGGAGGGACTAGCGGGAGGGACGAGCAGTACTTC
NA | TRBJ1-1 | TRBV7-2 | few | CASSLSLAISEAFF | TGTGCCAGCAGCCTTTCACTAGCGATCTCTGAAGCTTTCTTT
NA | TRBJ2-3 | TRBV20-1 | many | CSARLAHSTDTQYF | TGCAGTGCTAGACTAGCGCATAGCACAGATACGCAGTATTTT
NA | TRBJ2-1 | TRBV20-1 | NA | CSARDLGPSSYNEQFF | TGCAGTGCTAGAGATTTGGGACCAAGCTCCTACAATGAGCAGTTCTTC
NA | TRBJ2-3 | TRBV4-1 | few | CASSQGSSSTDTQYF | TGCGCCAGCAGCCAAGGTTCCAGTAGCACAGATACGCAGTATTTT
TRBD2 | TRBJ2-1 | TRBV6-1 | few | CASVPSGGALYNEQFF | TGTGCCAGCGTGCCTAGCGGGGGGGCGTTATACAATGAGCAGTTCTTC
NA | TRBJ2-1 | TRBV9 | many | CASSVGVALHEQFF | TGTGCCAGCAGCGTAGGAGTAGCTCTGCATGAGCAGTTCTTC
TRBD2 | TRBJ2-4 | TRBV20-1 | many | CSAGLAGGPGIGKNIQYF | TGCAGTGCCGGACTAGCGGGAGGCCCCGGAATTGGCAAAAACATTCAGTACTTC
NA | TRBJ1-5 | TRBV6-2/TRBV6-3 | NA | CASTERWQGQPQHF | TGTGCCAGCACCGAAAGGTGGCAGGGTCAGCCCCAGCATTTT
TRBD2 | TRBJ2-3 | TRBV12-3/TRBV12-4 | few | CALSLAGWRERMATDTQYF | TGTGCCCTCAGTTTAGCCGGCTGGCGGGAGCGGATGGCGACAGATACGCAGTATTTT
NA | TRBJ2-3 | TRBV3-1 | NA | CASSQSGNTQYF | TGTGCCAGCAGCCAGAGCGGAAATACGCAGTATTTT
TRBD2 | TRBJ2-7 | TRBV24-1 | many | CATSDPRGGHEQYF | TGTGCCACCAGTGATCCGCGGGGAGGGCACGAGCAGTACTTC
NA | TRBJ2-2 | TRBV5-1 | many | CASSLNAGYLGELFF | TGCGCCAGCAGCTTGAACGCGGGTTATCTCGGGGAGCTGTTTTTT
NA | TRBJ1-4 | TRBV5-1 | many | CASSLGQLGEKLFF | TGCGCCAGCAGCTTGGGACAACTCGGCGAAAAACTGTTTTTT